This T cell receptor (beta chain) was sequenced in a study of molecular identifiers for immune sequencing clone quantification. The authors built bulk TCR libraries by previously described methods with listed TCR primers. TCRdb processed the PCR reads anew with MiXCR; each CDR3 protein has one entry. The sample includes some 590,000 distinct CDR3 sequences, approximately 24% seen only once; the top ten take 0.78%. V lost 1 base, J lost 3 bases, and 16 bases lay in between. In germline, CDR1 is SGHDN, CDR2 FVKESK. This CDR3 spans 17 amino acids. What was sequenced was naive CD8+ T cells from blood, with Jurkat cell RNA spiked in. Subset of the sample: FACS-sorted CD8+CD4-CCR7+CD45RA+ naive T cells. The V gene is TRBV14, the J gene TRBJ1-5, with D tentatively TRBD1 (6 bases). The receptor was derived from a human donor in good health. Some libraries in this study had Jurkat cell RNA spiked in. The CDR3 loop is CASSQALEGHPNQPQHF. CDR3 DNA sequence: TGTGCCAGCAGCCAAGCTCTGGAGGGACATCCCAATCAGCCCCAGCATTTT. Full variable domain (missing parts from reference TRBV14 and TRBJ1-5): EAGVTQFPSHSVIEKGQTVTLRCDPISGHDNLYWYRRVMGKEIKFLLHFVKESKQDESGMPNNRFLAERTGGTYSTLKVQPAELEDSGVYFCASSQALEGHPNQPQHFGDGTRLSIL.